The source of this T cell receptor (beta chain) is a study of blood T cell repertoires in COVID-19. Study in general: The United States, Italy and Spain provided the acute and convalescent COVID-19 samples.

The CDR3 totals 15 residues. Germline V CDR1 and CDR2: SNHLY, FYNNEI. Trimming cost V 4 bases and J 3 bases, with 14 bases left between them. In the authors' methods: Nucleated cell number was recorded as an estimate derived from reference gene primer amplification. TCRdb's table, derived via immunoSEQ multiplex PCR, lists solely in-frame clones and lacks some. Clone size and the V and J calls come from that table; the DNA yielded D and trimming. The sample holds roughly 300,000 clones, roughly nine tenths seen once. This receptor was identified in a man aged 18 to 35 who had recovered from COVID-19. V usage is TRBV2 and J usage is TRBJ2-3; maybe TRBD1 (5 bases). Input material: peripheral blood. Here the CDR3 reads CASSAPAGMTDTQYF. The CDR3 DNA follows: TGTGCCAGCAGTGCTCCGGCAGGGATGACAGATACGCAGTATTTT. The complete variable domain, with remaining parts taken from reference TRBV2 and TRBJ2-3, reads EPEVTQTPSHQVTQMGQEVILRCVPISNHLYFYWYRQILGQKVEFLVSFYNNEISEKSEIFDDQFSVERPDGSNFTLKIRSTKLEDSAMYFCASSAPAGMTDTQYFGPGTRLTVL.